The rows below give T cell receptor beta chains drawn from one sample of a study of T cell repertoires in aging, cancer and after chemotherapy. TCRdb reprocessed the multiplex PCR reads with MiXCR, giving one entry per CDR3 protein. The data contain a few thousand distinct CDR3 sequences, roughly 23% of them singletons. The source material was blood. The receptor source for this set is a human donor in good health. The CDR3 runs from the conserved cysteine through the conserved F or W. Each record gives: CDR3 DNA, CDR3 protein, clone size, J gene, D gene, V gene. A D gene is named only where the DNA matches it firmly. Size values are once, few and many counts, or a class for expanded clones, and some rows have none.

CDR3 DNA: TGCGCCAGCAGTGAACCGGGACTTCACACAGATACGCAGTATTTT
CDR3 protein: CASSEPGLHTDTQYF
clone size: NA
J gene: TRBJ2-3
D gene: NA
V gene: TRBV10-2

CDR3 DNA: TGTGCCAGCAGTTTATTCGGACTAGCGGGAGGGCTGGGCGCAGATACGCAGTATTTT
CDR3 protein: CASSLFGLAGGLGADTQYF
clone size: few
J gene: TRBJ2-3
D gene: TRBD2
V gene: TRBV27

CDR3 DNA: TGCAGCGTTGTTAGGGGGGCCGGGACAGATACGCAGTATTTT
CDR3 protein: CSVVRGAGTDTQYF
clone size: medium-sized
J gene: TRBJ2-3
D gene: NA
V gene: TRBV29-1

CDR3 DNA: TGTGCCACCAGCAGAGGAATTAGCGGGACGAACACCGGGGAGCTGTTTTTT
CDR3 protein: CATSRGISGTNTGELFF
clone size: medium-sized
J gene: TRBJ2-2
D gene: TRBD2
V gene: TRBV15

CDR3 DNA: TGTGCCAGTAGTCGTCCAGGCTTTAATGAAAAACTGTTTTTT
CDR3 protein: CASSRPGFNEKLFF
clone size: medium-sized
J gene: TRBJ1-4
D gene: NA
V gene: TRBV19

CDR3 DNA: TGTGCCAGCAGTTACCTCACAGGGGTAAACTATGGCTACACCTTC
CDR3 protein: CASSYLTGVNYGYTF
clone size: medium-sized
J gene: TRBJ1-2
D gene: TRBD1
V gene: TRBV6-5

CDR3 DNA: TGTGCCAGCAGTTACGGGACAGTGAACACCGGGGAGCTGTTTTTT
CDR3 protein: CASSYGTVNTGELFF
clone size: medium-sized
J gene: TRBJ2-2
D gene: TRBD1
V gene: TRBV6-5

CDR3 DNA: TGTGCCTCTCGGGGAGGTTGGGAAGCTTTCTTT
CDR3 protein: CASRGGWEAFF
clone size: NA
J gene: TRBJ1-1
D gene: NA
V gene: TRBV2

CDR3 DNA: TGTGCCATCAGTGAGTCACCGGGACAGGGGGCGTATGGCTACACCTTC
CDR3 protein: CAISESPGQGAYGYTF
clone size: NA
J gene: TRBJ1-2
D gene: TRBD1
V gene: TRBV10-3

CDR3 DNA: TGTGCCAGCAGCCAAGGAGGTGCGGAGTACTCTGGAAACACCATATATTTT
CDR3 protein: CASSQGGAEYSGNTIYF
clone size: medium-sized
J gene: TRBJ1-3
D gene: NA
V gene: TRBV4-2

CDR3 DNA: TGTGCCAGCAGCGGGACAGGGGCCGGAGATACGCAGTATTTT
CDR3 protein: CASSGTGAGDTQYF
clone size: NA
J gene: TRBJ2-3
D gene: TRBD1
V gene: TRBV6-1

CDR3 DNA: TGTGCCATCGCTAGGCTAGCGGGAGAGTCAGATACGCAGTATTTT
CDR3 protein: CAIARLAGESDTQYF
clone size: few
J gene: TRBJ2-3
D gene: TRBD2
V gene: TRBV10-3

CDR3 DNA: TGCAGTGCTAAGAGTCAGGGAGGCTACGAGCAGTACTTC
CDR3 protein: CSAKSQGGYEQYF
clone size: medium-sized
J gene: TRBJ2-7
D gene: NA
V gene: TRBV20-1

CDR3 DNA: TGTGCCAGCAGTCGGGACCCGGGGTACAATGAGCAGTTCTTC
CDR3 protein: CASSRDPGYNEQFF
clone size: medium-sized
J gene: TRBJ2-1
D gene: NA
V gene: TRBV6-5

CDR3 DNA: TGCGCCAGCAGCGCAAGACTAGCGGGGACCGGGGAGCTGTTTTTT
CDR3 protein: CASSARLAGTGELFF
clone size: medium-sized
J gene: TRBJ2-2
D gene: TRBD2
V gene: TRBV5-1